Below are 20 T cell receptor beta chains sequenced from a single sample in a study of blood T cells in healthy people across ages. The use of a sample-barcoded 5' primer and a J-beta primer mix characterized a second PCR of about 7 to 12 cycles. TCRdb independently ran MiXCR on the 5' RACE reads; one entry per CDR3 protein. The table includes over a million distinct CDR3 sequences, 42% detected once. Specimen: blood. The source of these receptors is a woman between 18 and 29 years old in good health.

The rearrangement uses TRBV12-3 or TRBV12-4 and TRBJ2-4, with D unclear. V dropped 4 bases and J dropped 6 bases, with 13 bases sitting between them. This CDR3 is 14 amino acids long. The CDR3 nucleotides read TGTGCCAGCAGTTCGTCAGACATATTAAACATTCAGTACTTC. Translating it yields CASSSSDILNIQYF.

CDR3: CASSKRGLAGSDTQYF. The CDR3 coding sequence is TGTGCCAGCAGCAAACGAGGACTAGCGGGGTCAGATACGCAGTATTTT. The chain joins TRBV3-1 to TRBJ2-3, with TRBD2 matching over 12 bases. The CDR3 sequence is 16 residues long. V shed 5 bases and J 4 bases; nucleotides not matched to a gene: 7. CDR1 is LGHDT, CDR2 YNNKEL, per germline (reference sequence).

The chain is built from TRBV2 and TRBJ2-7; no definite D call. The V end lost 2 bases, the J end lost 0 bases, and 14 bases lay between the germline ends. CDR1 SNHLY and CDR2 FYNNEI come from the germline V gene. The CDR3 is 16 residues long. The CDR3 reads CASSEPVRDVSYEQYF. The CDR3 DNA reads as TGTGCCAGCAGTGAACCGGTCCGAGACGTCTCCTACGAGCAGTACTTC.

The V gene is TRBV6-1, the J gene TRBJ1-1; maybe TRBD1 (5 bases). Trimming pared 6 bases from V and 0 bases from J, leaving 26 bases between. This CDR3 is 19 amino acids long. Germline-derived CDR1 and CDR2 are MNHNS and SASEGT. Written as DNA, the CDR3 is TGTGCCAGCAGCCCCTCCGCTCCCCTGCCAAGGGGAGTGAACACTGAAGCTTTCTTT. Amino acids: CASSPSAPLPRGVNTEAFF.

The table lists this clonotype with a count of one. The chain employs TRBV7-9 and TRBJ2-1; tentative D call: TRBD1 (7 bases). The J call is uncertain, as TRBJ2-7 better fits the DNA end. Germline CDR1 SEHNR, CDR2 FQNEAQ (reference sequence). This CDR3 is built from 16 residues. For the CDR3, the DNA is TGTGCCAGCAGCTCCACGCGGGACAGCTCCTACAATGAGCAGTACTTC. Translation: CASSSTRDSSYNEQYF.

This chain links TRBV29-1 with TRBJ1-4; 11 bases are a match to TRBD1. Germline-derived CDR1 and CDR2 are SQVTM and ANQGSEA. The CDR3 covers 14 residues. The J segment lost 5 bases and the V segment lost 5 bases, leaving 4 bases of the junction unmatched. Written as DNA, the CDR3 is TGCAGCGTTCAAAGGACAGGGGGCAATGAAAAACTGTTTTTT. Translated, it gives CSVQRTGGNEKLFF.

A few counts support this clonotype. The J gene is TRBJ2-1, the V gene TRBV24-1; TRBD2 matches 14 bases. CDR1 and CDR2 (germline): KGHDR, SFDVKD. The CDR3 is made up of 15 amino acids. V trimming: 6 bases; J trimming: 11 bases; junction bases outside the gene matches: 8. The CDR3 sequence: CATSSGTSGSRKQFF. The DNA for the CDR3 is TGTGCCACCAGTTCCGGGACTAGCGGGAGCCGTAAGCAGTTCTTC.

The chain links TRBV2 to TRBJ2-5; TRBD2 aligns across 7 bases. V gave up 4 bases and J gave up 11 bases; unmatched junction bases: 10. In germline, CDR1 is SNHLY, CDR2 FYNNEI. The CDR3 runs 13 residues. CDR3 sequence: CASSAPSGDWQYF. Written as DNA, the CDR3 is TGTGCCAGCAGTGCCCCTAGCGGAGATTGGCAGTACTTC.

The chain employs TRBV2 and TRBJ1-1, with TRBD1 matching 7 bases. The CDR3 is 16 amino acids. Germline values: CDR1 SNHLY, CDR2 FYNNEI. The CDR3 region has the DNA TGTACCACCCAACTCACTCGGACAGGCATGAACACTGAAGCTTTCTTT. This gives the protein CTTQLTRTGMNTEAFF.

This clonotype was seen a handful of times. The rearrangement links TRBV3-1 to TRBJ2-7; the D gene could be TRBD1 or TRBD2 (5 bases each). Germline CDR1 reads LGHDT; CDR2 reads YNNKEL (reference sequence). This CDR3 region has 17 residues. The V and J ends lost 0 bases and 6 bases respectively, with 21 bases between them. The CDR3, as DNA: TGTGCCAGCAGCCAAGATCGGTGGGGACGGACTGGGGCCGAGCAGTACTTC. Translating it yields CASSQDRWGRTGAEQYF.

The chain uses TRBV20-1 and TRBJ2-1; 7 bases align to TRBD2. Trimming took 5 bases from V and 10 from J; bases not matched to a gene: 11. The length of the CDR3 is 13 residues. Germline V gene lookup returns CDR1 DFQATT and CDR2 SNEGSKA (reference sequence). The CDR3 reads CSAQKEAGYEQFF. DNA of the CDR3: TGCAGTGCTCAAAAAGAAGCGGGGTACGAGCAGTTCTTC.

V gene TRBV5-1 combines with J gene TRBJ2-2, with a possible D match to TRBD1 (5 bases). This CDR3 region has 16 residues. CDR1 SGHRS and CDR2 YFSETQ come from the germline V gene. Trimming shortened V by 0 bases and J by 4 bases, and 13 bases separated the two germline ends. The DNA of the CDR3 is TGCGCCAGCAGCTTGGCCGCAGGGCTCGGCACCGGGGAGCTGTTTTTT. The encoded protein is CASSLAAGLGTGELFF.

This sequence joins TRBV27 and TRBJ2-4; no firm D call. The CDR3 runs 16 residues. V dropped 6 bases and J dropped 0 bases, with 15 bases sitting between them. Germline CDR1 MNHEY, CDR2 SMNVEV (reference sequence). The CDR3 protein is CASRSLDTLAKNIQYF. The CDR3 DNA sequence: TGTGCCAGCAGAAGTTTAGACACCCTAGCCAAAAACATTCAGTACTTC.

The rearrangement links TRBV19 to TRBJ2-7; perhaps TRBD2 as D (5 bases). Germline CDR1 LNHDA, CDR2 SQIVND (reference sequence). Trimming removed 0 bases from V and 7 bases from J, with 10 bases in between. CDR3 length: 13 residues. The CDR3 here is CASSIDPRAEQYF. The CDR3 DNA reads as TGTGCCAGTAGTATAGATCCGAGGGCGGAGCAGTACTTC.

V gene TRBV5-1 combines with J gene TRBJ2-3, with 7 nucleotides matching TRBD1. J was trimmed by 4 bases and V by 4 bases; bases with no gene match: 6. The CDR3 has 14 residues. The germline gives CDR1 SGHRS, CDR2 YFSETQ. As DNA, the CDR3 is TGCGCCAGCAGCGGACAGGTCGGGGCAGATACGCAGTATTTT. Protein product: CASSGQVGADTQYF. Full variable domain (outside the CDR3, taken from reference TRBV5-1 and TRBJ2-3): KAGVTQTPRYLIKTRGQQVTLSCSPISGHRSVSWYQQTPGQGLQFLFEYFSETQRNKGNFPGRFSGRQFSNSRSEMNVSTLELGDSALYLCASSGQVGADTQYFGPGTRLTVL.

The rearrangement joins TRBV5-1 to TRBJ2-3; 12 bases are shared with TRBD1. V lost 3 bases, J lost 1 base, and 6 bases stayed unmatched. Germline lookup yields CDR1 SGHRS and CDR2 YFSETQ. CDR3 length: 17 residues. This CDR3 reads CASSSGTGGEGTDTQYF. CDR3 in DNA: TGCGCCAGCAGCTCCGGGACAGGGGGCGAGGGCACAGATACGCAGTATTTT. Using reference TRBV5-1 and TRBJ2-3 for the parts outside the CDR3, the full variable domain is KAGVTQTPRYLIKTRGQQVTLSCSPISGHRSVSWYQQTPGQGLQFLFEYFSETQRNKGNFPGRFSGRQFSNSRSEMNVSTLELGDSALYLCASSSGTGGEGTDTQYFGPGTRLTVL.

Here the CDR3 DNA reads TGTGCCAGCAGGCCGGAGGACACAGCTATCGACGGGGAGCTGTTTTTT. It is translated as CASRPEDTAIDGELFF. The chain combines TRBV12-3 or TRBV12-4 with TRBJ2-2; possibly TRBD1 or TRBD2 for D (5 bases each). This CDR3 is built from 16 residues. Trimming removed 6 bases at V and 7 bases at J, with 21 bases between.

This clonotype was counted ten times or more. The V gene is TRBV5-6, the J gene TRBJ2-3, with 15 bases fitting TRBD2. Trimming cost V 4 bases and J 0 bases; bases outside gene matches: 3. This CDR3 contains 17 residues. CDR1 SGHDT and CDR2 YYEEEE come from the germline V gene. The DNA for the CDR3 is TGTGCCAGCAGCCGGACTAGCGGGGGGGTTAGCACAGATACGCAGTATTTT. Its translation is CASSRTSGGVSTDTQYF.

The V and J genes are TRBV7-9 and TRBJ2-2, with D tentatively TRBD2 (6 bases). V lost 6 bases and J 6 bases, leaving 14 bases between the germline ends. Germline lookup yields CDR1 SEHNR and CDR2 FQNEAQ (reference sequence). There are 14 residues in the CDR3. CDR3 DNA sequence: TGTGCCAGCAGACCACCGGGGGTGGCCGGGGAGCTGTTTTTT. This sequence encodes CASRPPGVAGELFF.

V usage is TRBV28 and J usage is TRBJ2-3; TRBD2 aligns across 7 bases. This CDR3 has 18 amino acids. CDR1 and CDR2 from the germline V gene are MDHEN and SYDVKM. The trim removed 3 bases at V and 6 bases at J, leaving 18 bases unmatched. The CDR3 coding sequence is TGTGCCAGCAGTTTGGGCCCATGGCGCGGGGGTTCCGGTGATACGCAGTATTTT. It specifies CASSLGPWRGGSGDTQYF.